These 26 T cell receptor beta chains share one sample of origin, sequenced in a study of cytomegalovirus exposure and HLA in healthy donors. PCR was performed using 60 Vbeta and 13 Jbeta primers. This table comes from immunoSEQ multiplex PCR, and its TCRdb copy is limited to in-frame clones, with some not included. Here the sample spans about 170,000 clones, approximately 84% being singletons. The material sequenced was PBMCs. The receptors come from a girl aged 5-17 years in good health and CMV-seropositive.

The genes are TRBV19 and TRBJ2-2, with 16 bases that match TRBD2. Germline assignment: CDR1 LNHDA and CDR2 SQIVND (reference sequence). V was clipped by 4 bases and J by 7 bases; unmatched bases: 18. The CDR3 loop spans 21 amino acids. CDR3 amino acids: CASSKSLTGTSGGAPGGELFF. The CDR3 bases are TGTGCCAGTAGTAAATCCCTTACCGGGACTAGCGGGGGGGCCCCTGGCGGGGAGCTGTTTTTT.

The chain is built from TRBV28 and TRBJ2-5; TRBD1 agrees at 9 bases. The end of the DNA aligns better with TRBJ2-7, so the J call may be wrong. Per germline, CDR1 MDHEN and CDR2 SYDVKM. The CDR3 contains 16 residues. CDR3 sequence reads: CASSPADRGLTYEQYF. CDR3 coding DNA: TGTGCCAGCAGTCCGGCGGACAGGGGACTTACCTACGAGCAGTACTTC.

This chain connects TRBV19 to TRBJ2-5, with 10 bases fitting TRBD2. The V and J ends lost 4 bases and 2 bases, in that order; junction bases with no gene match: 7. The CDR3 has 16 amino acids. Germline V CDR1 and CDR2: LNHDA, SQIVND (reference sequence). The CDR3 DNA reads TGTGCCAGTAGTAGCACGGGACTAGCGATACAAGAGACCCAGTACTTC. Translated: CASSSTGLAIQETQYF.

The sample holds a few counts of this clone. The chain recombines TRBV7-9 with TRBJ2-1, with 8 bases lining up with TRBD1. The CDR3 is 14 amino acids. V shed 4 bases, J shed 7 bases, and the junction held 6 bases outside the gene matches. CDR1 and CDR2 from the germline V gene are SEHNR and FQNEAQ (reference sequence). The CDR3 nucleotides are TGTGCCAGCAGCTGGCAGGGGGCTGTAAATGAGCAGTTCTTC. Protein sequence: CASSWQGAVNEQFF.

This sequence joins TRBV7-2 and TRBJ1-5; D might be TRBD1 (5 bases). This CDR3 contains 18 residues. V was trimmed by 1 base and J by 2 bases, leaving 18 bases between them. The germline V gene has CDR1 SGHTA and CDR2 FQGNSA. CDR3 coding DNA: TGTGCCAGCAGCTTAGGTCCTCTGGGCAGGGAAGGCAATCAGCCCCAGCATTTT. Encoded protein: CASSLGPLGREGNQPQHF.

Of note for this clone: The junction departs from germline at one end; a sequencing error may be responsible. The V call is TRBV7-9, the J call TRBJ1-4, with TRBD1 matching over 9 bases. Germline V gene sequence: CDR1 SEHNR, CDR2 FQNEAQ (reference sequence). The CDR3 has 15 residues. CDR3 sequence: CSSSPPGQGNEKLFF. DNA of the CDR3: TGTTCCAGCAGCCCCCCGGGACAGGGTAATGAAAAACTGTTTTTT.

The V and J genes are TRBV5-1 and TRBJ2-5; D not certain. The CDR3 consists of 12 residues. Trimming took off 0 bases at V and 4 bases at J, with 4 bases between the two ends. Germline CDR1 and CDR2: SGHRS and YFSETQ. As DNA, the CDR3 is TGCGCCAGCAGCTTGGCCGGAGAGACCCAGTACTTC. This gives the protein CASSLAGETQYF.

The V call is TRBV5-1, the J call TRBJ1-5, with TRBD1 matching over 8 bases. This CDR3 is built from 14 residues. V lost 1 base and J lost 5; bases outside the gene matches: 2. Germline V gives CDR1 SGHRS, CDR2 YFSETQ. DNA for the CDR3: TGCGCCAGCAGCTTGACACAGGGGGATCAGCCCCAGCATTTT. It is translated as CASSLTQGDQPQHF.

The V gene is TRBV7-8, the J gene TRBJ1-1; D is uncertain. V gave up 3 bases and J gave up 1 base, with 9 bases separating them. The CDR3 is 14 residues long. Per germline, CDR1 SGHVS and CDR2 FQNEAQ. CDR3 bases: TGTGCCAGCAGCTTCGGACTGGAGAACACTGAAGCTTTCTTT. Protein product: CASSFGLENTEAFF.

The V gene is TRBV6-1, the J gene TRBJ1-1, with D perhaps TRBD1 (5 bases). The CDR3 spans 14 residues. The germline V gene has CDR1 MNHNS and CDR2 SASEGT. V gave up 4 bases and J gave up 0 bases, with 9 bases separating them. This chain's CDR3 is CASSVTGMNTEAFF. CDR3 bases: TGTGCCAGCAGTGTAACAGGTATGAACACTGAAGCTTTCTTT.

The V call is TRBV4-1, the J call TRBJ1-1; TRBD1 aligns across 8 bases. V gave up 1 base and J gave up 10 bases; unmatched junction bases: 8. CDR1 and CDR2 from the germline V gene are MGHRA and YSYEKL. This CDR3 has 14 amino acids. CDR3 sequence (DNA): TGCGCCAGCAGCCAAGGAGGACAGGGCTCGGTAGCTTTCTTT. It translates to CASSQGGQGSVAFF.

Only one count was recorded for this clone. The rearrangement uses TRBV7-9 and TRBJ1-1; TRBD1 is a possible D gene (5 bases). The CDR3 loop spans 15 amino acids. V was cut by 1 base and J by 1 base, with 10 bases left in between. Per the germline V gene, CDR1 is SEHNR and CDR2 is FQNEAQ (reference sequence). The chain's CDR3 is CASSLGGRTNTEAFF. The CDR3 bases are TGTGCCAGCAGCTTAGGGGGCAGGACGAACACTGAAGCTTTCTTT.

The V gene is TRBV27, the J gene TRBJ2-7; 7 bases map to TRBD1. The CDR3 is 14 residues long. From germline, CDR1 is MNHEY and CDR2 SMNVEV (reference sequence). Trimming cost V 5 bases and J 6 bases; bases outside gene matches: 10. As DNA, the CDR3 is TGTGCCAGCAGTCCCAGACAGGGAATCGCCGAGCAGTACTTC. Translated, it gives CASSPRQGIAEQYF.

This clone was observed a few times. The CDR3: CASIAAGSNTEAFF. CDR3 DNA sequence: TGTGCCAGCATCGCCGCAGGCTCGAACACTGAAGCTTTCTTT. V and J are TRBV5-5 and TRBJ1-1; D is uncertain. Trimming shortened V by 6 bases and J by 1 base, and 13 bases separated the two germline ends. CDR1 and CDR2 from the germline V gene are SGHKS and YYEKEE (reference sequence). The CDR3 runs 14 residues.

This chain uses TRBV5-1 with TRBJ2-1; 11 nucleotides line up with TRBD2. The germline V gene has CDR1 SGHRS and CDR2 YFSETQ. CDR3 length: 14 amino acids. The V and J ends lost 1 base and 8 bases, in that order; junction bases with no gene match: 2. The CDR3 sequence is CASSLRSGGDEQFF. The CDR3 bases are TGCGCCAGCAGCTTGCGTAGCGGGGGGGATGAGCAGTTCTTC.

This chain connects TRBV29-1 to TRBJ1-1, with D possibly matching TRBD1 (5 bases). V was trimmed by 3 bases and J by 5 bases, leaving 10 bases between them. CDR1 is SQVTM, CDR2 ANQGSEA, per germline. This CDR3 has 12 residues. CDR3 loop: CSVDRARTEAFF. For the CDR3, the DNA is TGCAGCGTTGACAGGGCGAGGACTGAAGCTTTCTTT.

The chain combines TRBV19 with TRBJ1-1; unclear D gene. V gave up 3 bases and J gave up 1 base, with 9 bases separating them. The CDR3 loop spans 14 amino acids. Per the germline V gene, CDR1 is LNHDA and CDR2 is SQIVND (reference sequence). CDR3 nucleotide sequence: TGTGCCAGTAGTATCGGGTTCGGGAACACTGAAGCTTTCTTT. It specifies CASSIGFGNTEAFF.

The chain couples TRBV7-9 to TRBJ2-1, with 7 positions matching TRBD2. Trimming took 5 bases from V and 1 from J; bases not matched to a gene: 8. CDR1 and CDR2 (germline): SEHNR, FQNEAQ (reference sequence). The CDR3 consists of 16 residues. The CDR3 loop is CASSPPPRGSYNEQFF. CDR3 DNA: TGTGCCAGCAGCCCTCCCCCGCGGGGGTCCTACAATGAGCAGTTCTTC.

The V and J genes are TRBV13 and TRBJ2-2; perhaps TRBD1 as D (5 bases). From germline, CDR1 is PRHDT and CDR2 FYEKMQ (reference sequence). Trimming removed 7 bases at V and 1 base at J, with 16 bases between. CDR3 size: 16 residues. The CDR3 DNA is TGTGCCAGCACCTCCCTGCAGGGCTGGAACACCGGGGAGCTGTTTTTT. Translated, it gives CASTSLQGWNTGELFF.

The rearrangement uses TRBV7-8 and TRBJ1-1; D perhaps matches TRBD1 (5 bases). V was pared by 2 bases and J by 8 bases, with 12 bases between. CDR1 and CDR2 from the germline V gene are SGHVS and FQNEAQ. The CDR3 runs to 13 residues. Here the CDR3 DNA reads TGTGCCAGCAGCTTAAGTACAGGCCGCGAAGCTTTCTTT. Translating it yields CASSLSTGREAFF.

The genes are TRBV7-9 and TRBJ1-2; possibly TRBD1 for D (6 bases). The germline V gene has CDR1 SEHNR and CDR2 FQNEAQ (reference sequence). This CDR3 spans 14 amino acids. V was trimmed by 5 bases and J by 3 bases, leaving 13 bases between them. The CDR3 is CASSPRQDYYGYTF. The DNA of the CDR3 is TGTGCCAGCAGCCCGAGACAGGACTACTATGGCTACACCTTC.

The chain couples TRBV7-2 to TRBJ1-1; D is unclear. The germline V gene encodes CDR1 SGHTA and CDR2 FQGNSA. V was pared by 5 bases and J by 5 bases, with 18 bases between. This CDR3 spans 15 amino acids. The CDR3 sequence is CASSAPGFDGTEAFF. The CDR3 DNA sequence: TGTGCCAGCAGCGCACCGGGATTCGACGGGACTGAAGCTTTCTTT.

The chain combines TRBV11-2 with TRBJ1-2; 9 bases align to TRBD1. Trimming cost V 8 bases and J 10 bases; bases outside gene matches: 8. The CDR3 loop spans 12 amino acids. Germline CDR1 SGHAT, CDR2 FQNNGV. The CDR3 loop reads CASDRTGVNYTF. In DNA, the CDR3 is TGTGCCAGCGACCGGACAGGGGTGAACTACACCTTC.

With regard to this clone: The same CDR3 is also encoded by other DNA sequences in this sample. This chain links TRBV5-1 with TRBJ1-2; a weak D match, TRBD1 (6 bases). In germline, CDR1 is SGHRS, CDR2 YFSETQ. The CDR3 covers 15 residues. Trimming removed 3 bases at V and 3 bases at J, with 15 bases between. CDR3 sequence reads: CASSSGGAEDYGYTF. The CDR3 DNA reads as TGCGCCAGCAGCTCCGGGGGGGCCGAGGACTATGGCTACACCTTC.

This clone was seen only once. V gene TRBV4-1 combines with J gene TRBJ1-1; a possible D gene is TRBD1 (5 bases). This CDR3 is 19 amino acids long. The V end was cut by 0 bases, the J end by 3 bases, with 23 bases between. Germline CDR1 reads MGHRA; CDR2 reads YSYEKL. The CDR3 DNA follows: TGCGCCAGCAGCCAAGATTATGCAGGGTGGGGTATTGGTGACACTGAAGCTTTCTTT. The encoded protein is CASSQDYAGWGIGDTEAFF.

This rearrangement joins TRBV4-1 to TRBJ2-1; 10 bases are shared with TRBD1. The CDR3 is 19 amino acids. V shed 2 bases and J 0 bases; nucleotides not matched to a gene: 10. Germline assignment: CDR1 MGHRA and CDR2 YSYEKL. The CDR3: CASSQPLIRTGGSYNEQFF. The CDR3 DNA reads TGCGCCAGCAGCCAACCCCTCATCCGGACAGGGGGCTCCTACAATGAGCAGTTCTTC.